The following is a T cell receptor beta chain sequence with its context. This clonotype was counted between two and nine times. Its cognate antigen has yet to be identified. Per-base qualities were not stored, and no clone one base away is much larger. The sample belongs to a study of T-cell reconstitution after alpha-beta-depleted transplantation in children (dated by TCRdb to the mid-2010s). Regarding the research as a whole: Using TCR repertoire profiling, the study followed T-cell immune reconstitution in a quantitative way in children after TCRalphabeta/CD19-depleted allogeneic hematopoietic cell transplantation.

Library preparation employed PCR. TCRdb names Illumina HiSeq 2500 as the instrument used. TCR libraries were prepared with molecular barcoding, using unique molecular identifiers to normalize TCRbeta repertoire quantification. TCRdb reanalyzed the raw reads on its own, using fastp at Q25 for trimming and MiXCR for clone calling, and kept in-frame beta chains. For every CDR3 protein sequence, its rows merge into one entry that carries the most common genes and DNA. For this sample the table gives 300,000 or so distinct CDR3 sequences, of which 9.9% were detected only once. In total, the top ten clones hold 9.5% to 13% of the sample. From the cysteine through the phenylalanine, the CDR3 covers 15 amino acids. Here the CDR3 DNA is all that survives: 45 bases in frame from base 1. CDR1 SGHRS and CDR2 YFSETQ were looked up in the germline V gene. V is clipped by 4 bases and J by 1 base, and the sequence between their germline boundaries is 14 bases long.

Material: PBMCs from the stem cell graft donor, obtained from the stem cell graft. Rearrangement joined TRBV5-1 to TRBJ1-1; a weak D assignment points to TRBD1 (6 bases agree). This receptor was identified in a human donor who donated a stem cell graft to a child with SCID. The CDR3 loop reads CASSPGGQWNTEAFF. DNA sequence: TGCGCCAGCAGCCCCGGGGGGCAGTGGAACACTGAAGCTTTCTTT.